The 5 T cell receptor beta chains listed next were all sequenced from one sample in a study of shared clonotypes between healthy human individuals. Sequenced by immunoSEQ multiplex PCR; TCRdb stores in-frame clones only, minus some. Counted here are about 2.5 million clones, 85% to 95% occurring once; the ten biggest clones make up about 0.36%. The sequencing sample was made of naive CD4+ T cells from PBMCs. The subset was: CD45RA+ positively selected. All receptors derive from a man aged 18-30 years in good health. Some clones in this sample may be carry-over from other donors' samples.

This clone turned up a few times. The chain combines TRBV6-1 with TRBJ1-5; D is ambiguous. CDR1 is MNHNS and CDR2 is SASEGT in the germline V gene. V gave up 4 bases and J gave up 11 bases, with 12 bases separating them. CDR3 length equals 12 residues. CDR3 nucleotide sequence: TGTGCCAGCAGTGCTACCCTGGGAGCCCAGCATTTT. It translates to CASSATLGAQHF.

V is TRBV6-6 and J is TRBJ2-7; the D is unclear. This CDR3 has 16 amino acids. Per the germline V gene, CDR1 is MNHNY and CDR2 is SVGAGI (reference sequence). Trimming left V 0 bases short and J 3 bases short, with 15 bases between. CDR3 DNA: TGTGCCAGCAGTTACTCGTCTCGGGCTAGAGACTACGAGCAGTACTTC. This codes for CASSYSSRARDYEQYF.

This clone was counted a single time. The chain couples TRBV6-5 to TRBJ2-7; D may be TRBD2 (7 bases). The ends were cut back, 6 bases at V and 6 bases at J, with 12 bases in the middle. Germline-derived CDR1 and CDR2 are MNHEY and SVGAGI. The CDR3 sequence is 12 residues long. The CDR3, as DNA: TGTGCCAGCAGCTCCGGGGGGCTCGAGCAGTACTTC. Protein: CASSSGGLEQYF.

The V call is TRBV5-6, the J call TRBJ2-3; D is uncertain. There are 13 residues in the CDR3. Between the trimmed V and J ends, which lost 4 bases and 2 bases, there was a span of 8 bases. CDR1 is SGHDT and CDR2 is YYEEEE in the germline V gene. The CDR3 is CASSPRVTDTQYF. The CDR3 DNA reads as TGTGCCAGCAGCCCTCGGGTCACAGATACGCAGTATTTT.

The chain carries TRBV2 and TRBJ1-1; D is perhaps TRBD1 (5 bases). CDR3 length equals 14 residues. Trimming shortened V by 3 bases and J by 5 bases, and 13 bases separated the two germline ends. Per the germline V gene, CDR1 is SNHLY and CDR2 is FYNNEI. The CDR3: CASSDAGTRTEAFF. The CDR3 nucleotides read TGTGCCAGCAGTGATGCCGGGACTAGGACTGAAGCTTTCTTT. The full variable domain, rest sourced from reference TRBV2 and TRBJ1-1, is EPEVTQTPSHQVTQMGQEVILRCVPISNHLYFYWYRQILGQKVEFLVSFYNNEISEKSEIFDDQFSVERPDGSNFTLKIRSTKLEDSAMYFCASSDAGTRTEAFFGQGTRLTVV.